This TCR beta chain came from a study of identical twins (dated by TCRdb to about 2016). In terms of the full investigation: TCR alpha and beta repertoires from monozygotic twins, unrelated adults of various ages and cord blood were deep-sequenced to test whether fetal clonotypes persist. To rule out contamination, replicate twin experiments were performed at different times with different library preparation protocols.

CDR1 and CDR2, per the germline V gene (reference sequence), are PRHDT and FYEKMQ. The CDR3 contains 15 residues, cysteine and phenylalanine counted. Only CDR3 DNA is held: 45 bases, read in frame from base 1. The germline V end is reduced by 4 bases and the J end by 6 bases; junction bases left unmatched: 5. The library was obtained by 5' RACE. Sequencing was carried out with an Illumina HiSeq 2000. A universal primer binding site was introduced by template switching, and a unique molecular identifier was present in the final cDNA, enabling accurate counting of TCR cDNA molecules. Specific primers in the conserved constant-segment region were used to synthesize first-strand cDNA for TCR alpha and beta chains. To control for contamination, each cDNA library was double barcoded with a SMART-Mk sample barcode plus Illumina barcodes. TruSeq adapter sequences, together with Illumina sample barcodes, were added in two successive PCR steps. The TCR alpha and beta cDNA libraries were sequenced on the Illumina HiSeq platform using custom primers. Processing in the source paper ran as follows. MiGEC processed the raw reads to extract unique molecular identifiers, while MiXCR was used to determine the CDR3 positions. Recombination models were inferred per individual with the repgenHMM and IGoR tools using an EM algorithm. The analysis of shared clonotypes was done with the tcR package in R, with sharing normalized by the product of cloneset sizes. To study raw recombination without the effects of thymic and clonal selection, out-of-frame nonproductive sequences were analyzed. Using fastp trimming at Q25 and MiXCR clonotype assembly, TCRdb reanalyzed the public sequencing data and kept in-frame beta chains. CDR3 protein sequences are deduplicated, and each keeps its most common genes and DNA. TCRdb's processing, not the study's, gives the V and J calls here. The sample includes around 240,000 distinct CDR3 sequences, with 10% to 13% observed a single time. Approximately 11% of the sample is taken by the ten largest.

This clonotype has just a few counts. The clone's antigen remains unknown. No much larger clone is present one base from it, and per-base qualities are unavailable. What the study reported, not specific to this receptor: Recombination models systematically underestimated out-of-frame TCR alpha sharing in monozygotic twins but agreed with sharing between unrelated individuals. The excess sharing between twins in beta out-of-frame sequences was weaker because fewer shared sequences reduced the signal-to-noise ratio. Compared with coincidental sharing between unrelated individuals, out-of-frame TCR alpha sequences shared between twins showed an excess of sequences with low generation probability. Invariant T cells such as MAIT and iNKT could partly confound zero-insertion analyses, although diverse VJ usage argued against such confounding for most clonotypes. Because the same donors could not be followed over many years, the conclusions depended on cross-sectional statistical analysis. Fewer insertions were carried by abundant cord blood beta clonotypes; a weaker similar trend was observed in young adult naive repertoires, while no such trend was observed in memory repertoires.

Every donor was a healthy Caucasian. Using Miltenyi CD45RO+ enrichment and human naive T-cell isolation kits, memory (CD45RO+) and naive T cells were isolated from PBMC. This sequence uses TRBV13 and TRBJ2-1, and TRBD2 aligns with 11 junction nucleotides. The sequenced sample was memory T cells sorted from blood. Explained via the paper, the cell subset or site label denotes: CD45RO+ enriched T cells. The source is a man in his forties or fifties in good health. The CDR3 protein: CASSSRLAGGNEQFF. Read as DNA, the sequence is TGTGCCAGCAGCTCTAGGCTAGCGGGAGGCAATGAGCAGTTCTTC.